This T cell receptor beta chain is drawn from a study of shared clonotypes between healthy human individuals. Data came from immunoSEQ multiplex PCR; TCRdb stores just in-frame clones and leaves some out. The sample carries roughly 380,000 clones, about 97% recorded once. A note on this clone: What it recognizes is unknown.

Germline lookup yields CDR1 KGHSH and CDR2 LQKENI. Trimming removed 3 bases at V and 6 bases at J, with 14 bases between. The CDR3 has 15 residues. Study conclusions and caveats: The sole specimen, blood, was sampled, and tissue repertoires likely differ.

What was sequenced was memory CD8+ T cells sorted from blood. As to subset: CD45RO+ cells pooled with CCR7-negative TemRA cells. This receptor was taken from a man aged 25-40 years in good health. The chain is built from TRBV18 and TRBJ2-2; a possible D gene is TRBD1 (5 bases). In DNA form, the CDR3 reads TGTGCCAGCTCACCCCAAGGGGCGTCGGCCGGGGAGCTGTTTTTT. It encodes CASSPQGASAGELFF.